The T cell receptor (beta chain) described here comes from a study of Ad26.COV2.S vaccination and SARS-CoV-2 variants. Study-wide background: Ad26.COV2.S given intramuscularly, once or twice 56 days apart.

Treatment defined: around 19 received Ad26.COV2.S at low or high dose, single or two shots; 5 received placebo; per-sample allocation not given. Sampling happened 63 days after the first vaccine or placebo injection. Based in Boston, the donor was an adult of 18-55 years. Findings and limits, study-wide: Vaccinees reportedly had broad spike-specific CD8+ and CD4+ T cell responses.

V dropped 2 bases and J dropped 3 bases, with 14 bases sitting between them. CDR3 length equals 15 residues. Germline loops: CDR1 SGDLS, CDR2 YYNGEE. This clone was observed a handful of times. The antigen is undetermined. Produced via immunoSEQ multiplex PCR; TCRdb's table is partial and in-frame only. In the table there are about 450,000 clones, 89% of which are singletons. This material consisted of peripheral blood, taken in a trial of Ad26.COV2.S vaccine versus placebo. V gene TRBV9 combines with J gene TRBJ2-5, with D perhaps matching TRBD2 (6 bases). The sequence came from a person between 18 and 65 years old who received the Ad26.COV2.S COVID-19 vaccine or a placebo. The CDR3 protein is CASSVNRGAEETQYF. In DNA, the CDR3 is TGTGCCAGCAGCGTTAATCGCGGGGCAGAAGAGACCCAGTACTTC.